Presented here are 12 T cell receptor beta chains from one specimen sequenced in a study of blood T cell repertoires in COVID-19. Here immunoSEQ multiplex PCR was the method, and the copy in TCRdb shows in-frame clones only, minus some. The sample yields approximately 100,000 clones, approximately 92% seen once. The sequencing sample was made of peripheral blood. Source of these receptors: a man aged 45 to 65 with active COVID-19.

V gene TRBV9 combines with J gene TRBJ2-2, with 10 bases that match TRBD2. Losses at the gene ends were 0 bases for V and 6 bases for J; bases not matched to a gene: 5. The CDR3 length is 16 residues. Looked up from germline, CDR1 is SGDLS and CDR2 is YYNGEE. The CDR3 is CASSVELAGRAGELFF. CDR3 bases: TGTGCCAGCAGCGTAGAACTAGCGGGACGGGCCGGGGAGCTGTTTTTT.

A word on this clone: One end of the junction varies from germline; a read error may be responsible. The CDR3 here is CASSRDREGSSEQYF. CDR3 DNA sequence: TGTGCCAGCAGCCGGGACAGGGAAGGATCCTCCGAGCAGTACTTC. The rearrangement uses TRBV28 and TRBJ2-7, with 9 bases lining up with TRBD1. This CDR3 has 15 residues. Germline CDR1 and CDR2: MDHEN and SYDVKM.

This chain joins TRBV19 and TRBJ1-5, with D tentatively TRBD1 (6 bases). Deletions cut 7 bases from V and 11 bases from J, with 18 bases between. The length of the CDR3 is 13 residues. Germline V CDR1 and CDR2: LNHDA, SQIVND (reference sequence). Here the CDR3 DNA reads TGTGCCAGTACTGCAGGGGACCTCTTCTCCCAGCATTTT. Its protein product is CASTAGDLFSQHF.

The V call is TRBV7-9, the J call TRBJ1-1; D is unclear. From germline, CDR1 is SEHNR and CDR2 FQNEAQ (reference sequence). The CDR3 extends over 18 amino acids. V lost 2 bases to trimming and J lost 1 base, with 20 bases between them. The CDR3 bases are TGTGCCAGCAGCTTAAGGAGATTTCCGGGGAACACGAACACTGAAGCTTTCTTT. This encodes CASSLRRFPGNTNTEAFF.

The chain is built from TRBV5-4 and TRBJ2-1; tentatively, D is TRBD2 (5 bases). The CDR3 is 15 amino acids. V shed 1 base and J shed 9 bases, with 17 bases lying between them. Looked up from germline, CDR1 is SGHNT and CDR2 is YYREEE (reference sequence). The DNA for the CDR3 is TGTGCCAGCAGCTTGATATCTCTGGTGAGCGGTGAGCAGTTCTTC. Translated: CASSLISLVSGEQFF.

This chain links TRBV5-4 with TRBJ2-5, with D possibly matching TRBD2 (5 bases). CDR3 size: 14 residues. The ends were cut back, 2 bases at V and 5 bases at J, with 13 bases in the middle. In germline, CDR1 is SGHNT, CDR2 YYREEE (reference sequence). The CDR3 is CASSFRGLGETQYF. The CDR3 coding sequence is TGTGCCAGCAGCTTCCGAGGACTCGGCGAGACCCAGTACTTC.

This clone appeared a single time. This rearrangement joins TRBV9 to TRBJ1-1; D is ambiguous. The length of the CDR3 is 14 residues. Germline V gene lookup returns CDR1 SGDLS and CDR2 YYNGEE. Trimming stripped 1 base from V and 4 bases from J, with 11 bases between. For the CDR3, the DNA is TGTGCCAGCAGCGTACAGGAATCTCGCACTGAAGCTTTCTTT. This codes for CASSVQESRTEAFF.

V usage is TRBV30 and J usage is TRBJ1-5; 8 positions match TRBD1. V lost 1 base and J lost 5; bases outside the gene matches: 7. The CDR3 has 15 amino acids. CDR1 is GTSNPN and CDR2 is SVGIG in the germline V gene (reference sequence). CDR3 amino acids: CAWSAPAGGHQPQHF. In nucleotides, the CDR3 is TGTGCCTGGAGTGCCCCGGCAGGGGGCCATCAGCCCCAGCATTTT.

The CDR3 spells CASSLLSSGQGNKLNTEAFF. The CDR3 DNA follows: TGTGCCAGCAGTTTATTGAGTTCGGGACAAGGGAATAAGTTGAACACTGAAGCTTTCTTT. The J gene is TRBJ1-1, the V gene TRBV28; D is perhaps TRBD1 (6 bases). V lost 1 base and J lost 0, with 24 bases in between. Germline CDR1 is MDHEN and CDR2 is SYDVKM. This CDR3 is built from 20 residues.

J is TRBJ2-7 and V is TRBV30, with D hard to call. Germline V gives CDR1 GTSNPN, CDR2 SVGIG (reference sequence). V lost 2 bases, J lost 0 bases, and 11 bases lay in between. This CDR3 has 14 residues. Here the CDR3 DNA reads TGTGCCTGGAGTTTTGGGCAGAGCTCCTACGAGCAGTACTTC. It translates to CAWSFGQSSYEQYF.

This clone was counted a single time. Germline and junction disagree at one end, which may indicate a read error. This sequence joins TRBV3-1 (or the pseudogene TRBV3-2) and TRBJ1-5; 7 positions agree with TRBD1. There are 13 residues in the CDR3. The germline gives CDR1 LGHDT, CDR2 YNNKEL (reference sequence). The CDR3: CASRQGGSGPQHF. DNA of the CDR3: TGTGCCAGCAGGCAAGGGGGCTCAGGGCCCCAGCATTTT.

The rearrangement uses TRBV10-1 and TRBJ2-3; 15 nucleotides agree with TRBD2. Germline CDR1 WNHNN, CDR2 SYGVQD (reference sequence). J gave up 2 bases and V 5 bases, and 8 bases lay outside the gene matches. The CDR3 covers 18 residues. The CDR3 bases are TGCGCCAGCAGTATGGGACTAGCGGGAGGCGTTAACACAGATACGCAGTATTTT. Translated: CASSMGLAGGVNTDTQYF.